This is a list of T cell receptor beta chains from one sample in a study of OX40 agonist ivuxolimab in advanced cancers. Profiled with immunoSEQ multiplex PCR; TCRdb holds only in-frame clones, not every one. The sample carries about 46,000 clones, around 90% recorded once. The source material was CD4+ or CD8+ T cells sorted from blood, sampled in a trial of the OX40 agonist ivuxolimab. The receptors come from an adult with an advanced solid tumor such as melanoma, head and neck, liver or kidney cancer. Each CDR3 is given with its conserved first and last residue. D genes are given only for firm matches. Only part of the rows carry a size: once, few, many, or a class if the clone is expanded.

TRBV2	once	TRBD1	TRBJ1-1	TGTGCCAGCACTAAGACAGGGGCGGGCACTGAAGCTTTCTTT	CASTKTGAGTEAFF
TRBV21-1	.	.	TRBJ1-4	TGTGCCAGCTCCCGGGACAGCGAAAATACAACTAATGAAAAACTGTTTTTT	CASSRDSENTTNEKLFF
TRBV4-1	.	.	TRBJ1-3	TGCGCCAGCAGCCAAGTTGTCCGGGGGATGGTCGCCATATATTTT	CASSQVVRGMVAIYF
TRBV11-3	.	.	TRBJ2-7	TGTGCCAGCAGCTACCAGGGAACTCTCGAGCAGTACTTC	CASSYQGTLEQYF
TRBV30	.	.	TRBJ2-7	TGTGCCTGGAGTGAGGTAGCTCACGAGCAGTACTTC	CAWSEVAHEQYF
TRBV30	once	.	TRBJ2-7	TGTGCCTGGACCAGCTCCTACGAGCAGTACTTC	CAWTSSYEQYF
TRBV19	.	.	TRBJ1-5	TGTGCCAGTAGTATAGTTGGGGGGAATAATCAGCCCCAGCATTTT	CASSIVGGNNQPQHF
TRBV12-5	.	TRBD1	TRBJ1-2	TGTGCTAGTGGTATGACAGGGGGCCTAAGTGGCTACACCTTC	CASGMTGGLSGYTF
TRBV28	.	.	TRBJ1-6	TGTGCCAGCAGTCGGGGACACAAGGGGAGCTCCTATAATTCACCCCTCCACTTT	CASSRGHKGSSYNSPLHF
TRBV7-4	.	TRBD2	TRBJ2-5	TGTGCCAGCAGTAGTAATCGACTAGCGGGAGACTGTGAGACCCAGTACTTC	CASSSNRLAGDCETQYF
TRBV5-1	.	.	TRBJ2-1	TGCGCCAGCAGCTTACTAGCCCGCTCCTACAATGAGCAGTTCTTC	CASSLLARSYNEQFF
TRBV6-5	.	.	TRBJ2-7	TGTGCCAGCAGTTACGTCCAGGGAGGAGAGCAGTACTTC	CASSYVQGGEQYF
TRBV10-2	.	TRBD2	TRBJ2-5	TGCGCCAGCAGAGGACTAGCGGGAGAAGAGACCCAGTACTTC	CASRGLAGEETQYF
TRBV7-8	.	TRBD2	TRBJ2-1	TGTGCCAGCAGCCAAGCGGGGGGGGCAAGGAATGAGCAGTTCTTC	CASSQAGGARNEQFF
TRBV6-5	.	TRBD1	TRBJ1-2	TGTGCCAGCAGTTCGACAGGGCGATCCGGCTACACCTTC	CASSSTGRSGYTF
TRBV5-1	.	TRBD2	TRBJ2-1	TGCGCCAGCAGCTTGGAACTAGCGGGAGCTCAAGAGCAGTTCTTC	CASSLELAGAQEQFF
TRBV7-2	.	TRBD2	TRBJ2-3	TGTGCCAGCAGCTTAGCCTTGGGACTAGAGGGTGATACGCAGTATTTT	CASSLALGLEGDTQYF
TRBV11-2	.	TRBD1	TRBJ1-2	TGTGCCAGCAGCACCTCATACCGGGGACAGCGACGCGGGTGGTTTGGCTACACCTTC	CASSTSYRGQRRGWFGYTF
TRBV6-1	.	.	TRBJ2-1	TGTGCCAGCAGTGAATCCCAGAACCGCGAGCAGTTCTTC	CASSESQNREQFF
TRBV6-5	.	.	TRBJ2-3	TGTGCCAGCAGTGGCAGCACAGATACGCAGTATTTT	CASSGSTDTQYF
TRBV4-3	.	.	TRBJ1-5	TGCGCCAGCAGCCAAGATGAGAGGCAGCCCCAGCATTTT	CASSQDERQPQHF
TRBV4-2	.	TRBD2	TRBJ2-1	TGTGCCAGCAGCCAAGAGTTTGCGGGGGGACCATGGAATGAGCAGTTCTTC	CASSQEFAGGPWNEQFF
TRBV10-3	.	.	TRBJ2-1	TGTGCCATCAGCGGGAAAGGGTCCGACGTCAATGAGCAGTTCTTC	CAISGKGSDVNEQFF
TRBV5-4	.	.	TRBJ2-2	TGTGCCAGCAGCTCAGGGATCCATAACACCGGGGAGCTGTTTTTT	CASSSGIHNTGELFF
TRBV6-1	.	.	TRBJ1-2	TGTGCCAGCGCCGGGGGCTATGGCTACACCTTC	CASAGGYGYTF
TRBV28	.	TRBD1	TRBJ1-1	TGTGCCAGCAGTTCGGACAGGGAGTACACTGAAGCTTTCTTT	CASSSDREYTEAFF
TRBV2	.	.	TRBJ2-7	TGTGCCAGCAGTGAAGGGGAGGGGGCCTACGAGCAGTACTTC	CASSEGEGAYEQYF
TRBV7-8	few	TRBD2	TRBJ2-5	TGTGCCAGCAGCCACGGACTAGCCGGAGAGACCCAGTACTTC	CASSHGLAGETQYF
TRBV4-3	.	.	TRBJ2-3	TGCGCCAGCAGCCAAGATAGGGGGGCCGGCGCAGATACGCAGTATTTT	CASSQDRGAGADTQYF
TRBV6-5	.	.	TRBJ2-2	TGTGCCAGTCGAGGGAACACCGGGGAGCTGTTTTTT	CASRGNTGELFF
TRBV10-3	.	TRBD1	TRBJ1-6	TGTGCCATCAGGGGGGCAGGGGGATCACCCCTCCACTTT	CAIRGAGGSPLHF
TRBV14	.	.	TRBJ2-7	TGTGCCAGCAGCCATCCACCCGGGGGGCGATACGAGCAGTACTTC	CASSHPPGGRYEQYF
TRBV5-1	.	.	TRBJ2-7	TGCGCCAGCAGCTTGGTGCGTGCTTCCGAGCAGTACTTC	CASSLVRASEQYF
TRBV29-1	.	.	TRBJ1-1	TGCAGCGTTGAATCAGGGGTGGAAGGGACTGAAGCTTTCTTT	CSVESGVEGTEAFF
TRBV4-1	.	TRBD2	TRBJ2-3	TGCGCCAGCAGCCAAGTGGCGGCGGCGGGGGGGAGCACAGATACGCAGTATTTT	CASSQVAAAGGSTDTQYF
TRBV4-3	.	.	TRBJ1-1	TGCGCCAGCAGCCAAGCGTACGCCGACACAAACACTGAAGCTTTCTTT	CASSQAYADTNTEAFF
TRBV6-8	.	.	TRBJ1-3	TGTGCCAGCAGCGCCCTAGCCTCTGGAAACACCATATATTTT	CASSALASGNTIYF
TRBV6-1	.	.	TRBJ1-1	TGTGCCAGCGGTCCAGGGTGGATGAACACTGAAGCTTTCTTT	CASGPGWMNTEAFF
TRBV19	.	.	TRBJ2-3	TGTGCCAGTAGTATAAACGTAGGCACAGATACGCAGTATTTT	CASSINVGTDTQYF
TRBV2	.	.	TRBJ2-5	TGTGCCAGCAGTGGGTTAGCCCAAGAGACCCAGTACTTC	CASSGLAQETQYF
TRBV27	.	.	TRBJ1-2	TGTGCCAGCAGGACTCTCGGGGAGGGCAACTATGGCTACACCTTC	CASRTLGEGNYGYTF
TRBV10-2	.	.	TRBJ1-1	TGCGCCAGCAGTGACCTCGGTGAAGCTTTCTTT	CASSDLGEAFF